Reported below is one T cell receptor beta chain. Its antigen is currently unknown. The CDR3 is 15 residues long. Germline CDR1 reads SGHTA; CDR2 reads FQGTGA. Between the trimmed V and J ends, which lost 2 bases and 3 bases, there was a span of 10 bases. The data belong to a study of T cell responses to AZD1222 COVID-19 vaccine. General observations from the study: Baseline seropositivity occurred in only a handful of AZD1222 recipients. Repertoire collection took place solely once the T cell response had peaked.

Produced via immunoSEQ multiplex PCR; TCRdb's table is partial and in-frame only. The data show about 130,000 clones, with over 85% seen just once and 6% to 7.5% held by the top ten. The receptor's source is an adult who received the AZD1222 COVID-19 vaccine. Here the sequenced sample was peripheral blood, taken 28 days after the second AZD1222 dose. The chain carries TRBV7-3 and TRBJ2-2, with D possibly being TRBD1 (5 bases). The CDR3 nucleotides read TGTGCCAGCAGCTTAGGTGGGGCCGACACCGGGGAGCTGTTTTTT. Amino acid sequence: CASSLGGADTGELFF.